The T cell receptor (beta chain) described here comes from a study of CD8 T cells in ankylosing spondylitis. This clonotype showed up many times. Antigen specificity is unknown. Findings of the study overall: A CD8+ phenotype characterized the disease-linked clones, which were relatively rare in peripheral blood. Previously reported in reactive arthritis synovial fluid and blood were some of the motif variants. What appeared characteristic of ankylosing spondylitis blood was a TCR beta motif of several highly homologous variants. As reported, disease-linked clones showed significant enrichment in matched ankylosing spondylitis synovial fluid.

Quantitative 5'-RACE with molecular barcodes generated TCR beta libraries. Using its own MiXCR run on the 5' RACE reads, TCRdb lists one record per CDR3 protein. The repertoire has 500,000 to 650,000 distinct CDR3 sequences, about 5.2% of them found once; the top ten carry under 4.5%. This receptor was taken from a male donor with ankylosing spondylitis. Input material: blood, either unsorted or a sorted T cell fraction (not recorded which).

Here the CDR3 reads CASSTSRVDTQYF. The CDR3, as DNA: TGTGCCAGCAGTACTTCCAGGGTGGATACGCAGTATTTT. J is TRBJ2-3 and V is TRBV6-2 or TRBV6-3; TRBD1 might be the D (5 bases). The CDR3 covers 13 residues. Germline-derived CDR1 and CDR2 are MNHEY and SVGEGT. V dropped 5 bases and J dropped 6 bases, with 12 bases sitting between them.